This TCR beta chain was documented in a study of patients and donors after allogeneic stem cell transplantation. MiXCR, applied by TCRdb to the RT-PCR reads, yields one record per CDR3 protein. The sample holds under 200,000 distinct CDR3 sequences, over 25% seen once. This TCR was recovered from a human donor who was either an allogeneic HSCT recipient or a stem cell or donor lymphocyte infusion donor (not recorded which). It is not recorded whose cells these are; they may come from a transplant donor. The sequencing sample was made of blood, either unsorted or a sorted T cell fraction (not recorded which).

This CDR3 reads CASSQDRFNLNQPQHF. The CDR3 DNA reads TGCGCCAGCAGCCAAGATAGATTTAACCTCAATCAGCCCCAGCATTTT. The rearrangement links TRBV4-3 to TRBJ1-5; D not resolved. CDR3 length: 16 amino acids. Germline lookup yields CDR1 LGHNA and CDR2 YSLEER. V lost 0 bases to trimming and J lost 3 bases, with 12 bases between them.